This T cell receptor (beta chain) was sequenced in a study of blood T cell repertoires in COVID-19. CDR3 length equals 18 residues. Trimming cost V 3 bases and J 0 bases; bases outside gene matches: 12. CDR1 is KGHSH, CDR2 LQKENI, per germline. Profiled with immunoSEQ multiplex PCR; TCRdb holds only in-frame clones, not every one. The sample yields around 300,000 clones, about 90% seen once. The sample holds one count of this clone. The TCR was taken from a woman aged 40 to 50 with COVID-19, enrolled during active disease. Material: peripheral blood. V and J are TRBV18 and TRBJ2-3; 7 bases are shared with TRBD2. The CDR3 loop reads CASSPPRAGDASTDTQYF. In DNA, the CDR3 is TGTGCCAGCTCACCGCCTCGGGCGGGGGATGCTAGCACAGATACGCAGTATTTT. Based on the CDR3 plus reference TRBV18 and TRBJ2-3, the full variable domain is NAGVMQNPRHLVRRRGQEARLRCSPMKGHSHVYWYRQLPEEGLKFMVYLQKENIIDESGMPKERFSAEFPKEGPSILRIQQVVRGDSAAYFCASSPPRAGDASTDTQYFGPGTRLTVL.